The clone carrying this TCR beta chain was counted only a few times. TCRdb keeps only in-frame clones here, not all; method: immunoSEQ multiplex PCR. The sample consists of about 33,000 clones, 85% to 95% of them appearing once. This CDR3 is built from 15 residues. The J segment lost 4 bases and the V segment lost 3 bases, leaving 10 bases of the junction unmatched. Germline V lookup: CDR1 SGHDT, CDR2 YYEEEE. The source of the sample is a study of T cell changes during pregnancy in multiple sclerosis. This TCR was sampled from a female donor with multiple sclerosis, enrolled in a pregnancy study. The rearrangement uses TRBV5-6 and TRBJ2-7; 7 bases map to TRBD2. Sequencing was performed on PBMCs (not recorded whether the cells were cultured). The CDR3 DNA sequence: TGTGCCAGCAGCTACGGGACTACAAGCGCGTACGAGCAGTACTTC. This sequence encodes CASSYGTTSAYEQYF. The variable domain in full, completed from reference TRBV5-6 and TRBJ2-7, reads DAGVTQSPTHLIKTRGQQVTLRCSPKSGHDTVSWYQQALGQGPQFIFQYYEEEERQRGNFPDRFSGHQFPNYSSELNVNALLLGDSALYLCASSYGTTSAYEQYFGPGTRLTVT.